This T cell receptor (beta chain) was observed in a study of blood T cell repertoires in COVID-19. The CDR3 loop spans 15 amino acids. Germline V gene sequence: CDR1 SGHVS, CDR2 FNYEAQ. V lost 6 bases, J lost 2 bases, and 14 bases lay in between. Sample share makes this clone medium-sized. Repertoires were generated with immunoSEQ multiplex PCR, while TCRdb's copy carries only in-frame clones and drops some. The sample gives around 80,000 clones, about four fifths of which show up once; roughly 9% is in the top ten. The receptor was isolated from a human donor in a cohort sampled during active COVID-19. This sequence joins TRBV7-6 and TRBJ2-1, with a possible D match to TRBD2 (5 bases). Sequencing used peripheral blood. The CDR3 nucleotides are TGTGCCAGCAGGAATATCGGAGGAGCCTACAATGAGCAGTTCTTC. Translation gives CASRNIGGAYNEQFF.